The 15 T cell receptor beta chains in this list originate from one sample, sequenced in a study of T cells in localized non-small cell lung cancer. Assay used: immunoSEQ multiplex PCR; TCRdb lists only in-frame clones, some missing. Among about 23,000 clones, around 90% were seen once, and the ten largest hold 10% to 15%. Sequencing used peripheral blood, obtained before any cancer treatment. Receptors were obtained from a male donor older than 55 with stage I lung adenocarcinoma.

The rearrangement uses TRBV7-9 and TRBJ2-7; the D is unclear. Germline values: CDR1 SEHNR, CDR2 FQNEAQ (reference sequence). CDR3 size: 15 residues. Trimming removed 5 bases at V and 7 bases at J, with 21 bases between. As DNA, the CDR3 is TGTGCCAGCAGCCTGACTGACACCACTTTGGGTGAGCAGTACTTC. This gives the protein CASSLTDTTLGEQYF.

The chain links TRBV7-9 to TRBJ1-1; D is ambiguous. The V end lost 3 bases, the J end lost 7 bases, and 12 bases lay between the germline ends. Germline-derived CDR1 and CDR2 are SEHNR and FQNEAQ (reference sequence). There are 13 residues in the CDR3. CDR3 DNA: TGTGCCAGCAGCTTGAGCATTGATGGTGAAGCTTTCTTT. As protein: CASSLSIDGEAFF.

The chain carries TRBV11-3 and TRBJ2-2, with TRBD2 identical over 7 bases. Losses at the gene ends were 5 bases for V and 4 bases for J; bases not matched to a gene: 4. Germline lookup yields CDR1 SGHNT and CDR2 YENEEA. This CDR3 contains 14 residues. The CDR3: CASSLASGTGELFF. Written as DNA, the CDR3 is TGTGCCAGCAGCCTAGCTAGCGGCACCGGGGAGCTGTTTTTT.

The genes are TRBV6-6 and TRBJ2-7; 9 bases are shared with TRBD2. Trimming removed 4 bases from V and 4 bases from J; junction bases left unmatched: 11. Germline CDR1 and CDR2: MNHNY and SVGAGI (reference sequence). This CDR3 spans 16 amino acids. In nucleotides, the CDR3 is TGTGCCAGCAGTTGGGTGGTTAGCGGGAGTGGATACGAGCAGTACTTC. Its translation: CASSWVVSGSGYEQYF.

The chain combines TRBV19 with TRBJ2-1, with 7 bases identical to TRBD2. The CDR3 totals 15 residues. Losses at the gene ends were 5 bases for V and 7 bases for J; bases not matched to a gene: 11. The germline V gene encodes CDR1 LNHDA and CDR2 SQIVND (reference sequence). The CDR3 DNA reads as TGTGCCAGTAGTCGGGGGACTACTTGGGATAATGAGCAGTTCTTC. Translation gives CASSRGTTWDNEQFF. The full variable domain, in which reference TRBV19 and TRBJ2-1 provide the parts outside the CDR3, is DGGITQSPKYLFRKEGQNVTLSCEQNLNHDAMYWYRQDPGQGLRLIYYSQIVNDFQKGDIAEGYSVSREKKESFPLTVTSAQKNPTAFYLCASSRGTTWDNEQFFGPGTRLTVL.

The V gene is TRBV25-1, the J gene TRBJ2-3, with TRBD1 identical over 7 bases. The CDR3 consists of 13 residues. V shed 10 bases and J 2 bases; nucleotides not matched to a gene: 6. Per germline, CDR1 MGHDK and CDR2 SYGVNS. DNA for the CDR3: TGTGCCACCACAGGGGTCCTCACAGATACGCAGTATTTT. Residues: CATTGVLTDTQYF.

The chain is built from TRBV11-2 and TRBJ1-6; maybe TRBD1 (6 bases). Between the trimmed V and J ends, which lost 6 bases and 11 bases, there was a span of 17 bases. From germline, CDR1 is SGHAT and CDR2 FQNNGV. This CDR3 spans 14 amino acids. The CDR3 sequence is CASRPQGLAAPLHF. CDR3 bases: TGTGCCAGCAGGCCACAGGGCCTAGCGGCACCCCTCCACTTT.

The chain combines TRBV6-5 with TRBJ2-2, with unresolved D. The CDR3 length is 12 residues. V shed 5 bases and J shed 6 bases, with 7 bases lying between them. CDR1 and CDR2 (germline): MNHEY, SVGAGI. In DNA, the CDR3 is TGTGCCAGCAGTACCAGAGCCGGGGAGCTGTTTTTT. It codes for CASSTRAGELFF.

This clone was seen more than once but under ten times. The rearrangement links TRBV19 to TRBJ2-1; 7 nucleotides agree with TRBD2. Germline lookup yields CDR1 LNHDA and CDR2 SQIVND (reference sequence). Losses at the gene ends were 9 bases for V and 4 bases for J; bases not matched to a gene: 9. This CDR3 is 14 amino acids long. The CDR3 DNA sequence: TGTGCCAGCTCCGGGGCTAGCGGTTACAATGAGCAGTTCTTC. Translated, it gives CASSGASGYNEQFF.

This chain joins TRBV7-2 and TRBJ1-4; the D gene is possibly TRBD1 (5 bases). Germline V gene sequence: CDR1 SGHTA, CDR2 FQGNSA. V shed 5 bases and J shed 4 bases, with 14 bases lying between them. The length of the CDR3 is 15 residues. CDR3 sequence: CASSPPGPRNEKLFF. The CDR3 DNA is TGTGCCAGCAGCCCACCGGGACCCCGTAATGAAAAACTGTTTTTT.

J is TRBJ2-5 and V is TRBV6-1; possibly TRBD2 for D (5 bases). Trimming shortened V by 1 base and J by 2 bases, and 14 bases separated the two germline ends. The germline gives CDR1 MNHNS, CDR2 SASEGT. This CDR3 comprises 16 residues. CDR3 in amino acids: CASSEGVSVKQETQYF. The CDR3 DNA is TGTGCCAGCAGTGAAGGGGTTAGCGTGAAACAAGAGACCCAGTACTTC.

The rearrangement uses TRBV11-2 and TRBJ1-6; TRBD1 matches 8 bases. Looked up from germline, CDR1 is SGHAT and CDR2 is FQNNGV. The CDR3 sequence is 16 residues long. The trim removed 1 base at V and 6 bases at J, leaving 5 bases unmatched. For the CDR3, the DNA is TGTGCCAGCAGCTTAGGTGGGACAGGACTTAATTCACCCCTCCACTTT. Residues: CASSLGGTGLNSPLHF.

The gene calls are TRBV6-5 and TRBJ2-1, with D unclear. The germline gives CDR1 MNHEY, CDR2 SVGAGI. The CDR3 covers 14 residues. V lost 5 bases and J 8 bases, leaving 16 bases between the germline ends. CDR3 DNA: TGTGCCAGCAGTCCGCTGGGGTTGGGCGATGAGCAGTTCTTC. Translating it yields CASSPLGLGDEQFF.

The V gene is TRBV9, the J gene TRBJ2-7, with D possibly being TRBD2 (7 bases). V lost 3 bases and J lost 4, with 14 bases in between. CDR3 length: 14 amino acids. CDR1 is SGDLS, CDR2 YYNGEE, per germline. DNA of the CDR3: TGTGCCAGCAGCGCGAGGGAGGGGGTGTACGAGCAGTACTTC. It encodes CASSAREGVYEQYF.

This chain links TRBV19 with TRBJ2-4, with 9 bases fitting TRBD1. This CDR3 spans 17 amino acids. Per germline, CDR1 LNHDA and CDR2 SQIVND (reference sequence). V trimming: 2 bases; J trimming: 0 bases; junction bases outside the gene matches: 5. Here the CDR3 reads CASSISRDRVAKNIQYF. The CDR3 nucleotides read TGTGCCAGTAGTATATCCCGGGACAGGGTAGCCAAAAACATTCAGTACTTC. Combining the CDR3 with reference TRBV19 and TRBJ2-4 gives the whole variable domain DGGITQSPKYLFRKEGQNVTLSCEQNLNHDAMYWYRQDPGQGLRLIYYSQIVNDFQKGDIAEGYSVSREKKESFPLTVTSAQKNPTAFYLCASSISRDRVAKNIQYFGAGTRLSVL.